These T cell receptor beta chains were read from a single sample in a study of yellow fever vaccine responses in identical twins. TCRdb reprocessed the RT-PCR reads with MiXCR, giving one entry per CDR3 protein. Among about 23,000 distinct CDR3 sequences listed, about three quarters were seen once. The sequences come from T cells from blood (PBMCs), unsorted or a sorted subset (not recorded which), collected before or after yellow fever vaccination (not recorded which). The receptors stem from a woman under 30 who received the yellow fever vaccine. Both conserved end residues are part of each CDR3. The D gene is left open where the match is weak. Size tells how often a clone was seen (once, few, many) or the class of an expanded clone, and some rows leave it out.

V gene,clone size,D gene,J gene,CDR3 DNA,CDR3 protein
TRBV18,-,-,TRBJ1-1,TGTGCCAGCTCACCATACCAGTTGGAGAACACTGAAGCTTTCTTT,CASSPYQLENTEAFF
TRBV29-1,-,-,TRBJ1-1,TGCAGCGTTCGGGGCGGATTGAACACTGAAGCTTTCTTT,CSVRGGLNTEAFF
TRBV21-1,-,-,TRBJ2-1,TGTGCCAGCAGCGGAACCGTTGGTACTTTCAATGAGCAGTTCTTC,CASSGTVGTFNEQFF
TRBV24-1,-,-,TRBJ2-1,TGTGCCACCAGTGATCCCACTAGCCTCTACAATGAGCAGTTCTTC,CATSDPTSLYNEQFF
TRBV7-9,-,-,TRBJ2-1,TGTGCCAGCAGTCCGAGGGTGGGAAATGAGCAGTTCTTC,CASSPRVGNEQFF
TRBV6-1,once,-,TRBJ2-7,TGTGCCAGCAAGCGGGACAGGCTCTCCTACGAGCAGTACTTC,CASKRDRLSYEQYF
TRBV15,-,-,TRBJ2-1,TGTGCCACCAGCAGAGGATCTGAGCAGTTCTTC,CATSRGSEQFF
TRBV5-5,-,TRBD1,TRBJ1-1,TGTGCCAGCAGCTTGGTCGCGACAGGGCGGATTTCCGACACTGAAGCTTTCTTT,CASSLVATGRISDTEAFF
TRBV11-3,once,-,TRBJ2-1,TGTGCCAGCAGTCCCGGGATGTACAATGAGCAGTTCTTC,CASSPGMYNEQFF
TRBV12-3/TRBV12-4,-,TRBD1,TRBJ2-2,TGTGCCAGCAGGGGGACAGCCACCGGGGAGCTGTTTTTT,CASRGTATGELFF
TRBV5-4,-,TRBD2,TRBJ2-1,TGTGCCAGCAGCTGGCACTCGGGGGGGTTGGGCTACAATGAGCAGTTCTTC,CASSWHSGGLGYNEQFF
TRBV28,-,-,TRBJ2-3,TGTGCCAGCAGTTTAGGCAGTTGGTTTGGCACAGATACGCAGTATTTT,CASSLGSWFGTDTQYF
TRBV7-9,-,TRBD1,TRBJ2-7,TGTGCCAGCACAGGACAGGGTGTCGACGAGCAGTACTTC,CASTGQGVDEQYF
TRBV4-1,-,-,TRBJ2-2,TGCGCCAGCAGCCAGTTGGACTTAATTGTGAACACCGGGGAGCTGTTTTTT,CASSQLDLIVNTGELFF
TRBV18,once,-,TRBJ2-5,TGTGCCAGCTCCGAGATTTTCCAAGAGACCCAGTACTTC,CASSEIFQETQYF
TRBV7-9,-,-,TRBJ2-6,TGTGCCAGCAGCCGAACTAGCTCTGGGGCCAACGTCCTGACTTTC,CASSRTSSGANVLTF
TRBV24-1,-,-,TRBJ2-2,TGTGCCACCAGTGATTTGCCACACGGGGAGCTGTTTTTT,CATSDLPHGELFF
TRBV11-2,-,TRBD1,TRBJ2-6,TGTGCCAGCAGCCGTGGCAGGGGGCAAGGGGCCAACGTCCTGACTTTC,CASSRGRGQGANVLTF
TRBV25-1,-,TRBD2,TRBJ2-3,TGTGCCAGCAGTGAAAATGGGCTAGCGGGCACAGATACGCAGTATTTT,CASSENGLAGTDTQYF
TRBV11-2,-,TRBD1,TRBJ1-1,TGTGCCAGCAGCTTAGATCTAGGCAGGGGGGCCGAAGCTTTCTTT,CASSLDLGRGAEAFF
TRBV12-3/TRBV12-4,-,TRBD2,TRBJ2-1,TGTGCCAGCAGTTTCCAAAGCGGGAGTGAGCAGTTCTTC,CASSFQSGSEQFF
TRBV29-1,few,TRBD2,TRBJ2-3,TGCAGCGTTGATAGCGGGCCGTCAGATACGCAGTATTTT,CSVDSGPSDTQYF
TRBV28,-,TRBD2,TRBJ2-3,TGTGCCAGCAGCCGATCCAGGGCGGGAGGCACAGATACGCAGTATTTT,CASSRSRAGGTDTQYF
TRBV7-9,-,TRBD2,TRBJ2-7,TGTGCCAGCAGCCGAAGCGGGAGTTCCTACGAGCAGTACTTC,CASSRSGSSYEQYF
TRBV13,once,TRBD2,TRBJ2-5,TGTGCCAGCAATACTGGGACTAGCTCCCAAAAGACCCAGTACTTC,CASNTGTSSQKTQYF
TRBV24-1,-,TRBD1,TRBJ1-2,TGTGCCACCAGTGGCGGACAGGGGCACTATGGCTACACCTTC,CATSGGQGHYGYTF
TRBV20-1,-,TRBD1,TRBJ2-2,TGCAGTGCTACCGGGACAGGGAACACCGGGGAGCTGTTTTTT,CSATGTGNTGELFF
TRBV5-1,-,-,TRBJ2-5,TGCGCCAGCAGCTTGGCGCCCGGGGAGTCCCAGTACTTC,CASSLAPGESQYF
TRBV12-3/TRBV12-4,-,TRBD2,TRBJ2-7,TGTGCCAGCAGTTCGGGACTAGCGGGAAAGTACGAGCAGTACTTC,CASSSGLAGKYEQYF
TRBV19,-,-,TRBJ2-3,TGTGCCAGTAGTATCCGGCTGGCGGGAGATACGCAGTATTTT,CASSIRLAGDTQYF
TRBV11-3,-,-,TRBJ2-1,TGTGCCAGCAGCCTGAACAGGCTCATCTACAATGAGCAGTTCTTC,CASSLNRLIYNEQFF
TRBV20-1,-,TRBD1,TRBJ2-5,TGCAGTGCTCACCGGGACAGGGGTGAGACCCAGTACTTC,CSAHRDRGETQYF
TRBV18,-,-,TRBJ2-3,TGTGCCAGCTCACCAGTAGATACGCAGTATTTT,CASSPVDTQYF
TRBV3-1,few,TRBD1,TRBJ1-5,TGTGCCAGCAGTCCAAACAGGGGAAGCAATCAGCCCCAGCATTTT,CASSPNRGSNQPQHF
TRBV2,-,-,TRBJ2-1,TGTGCCAGCAGTGAAGACCCGGGTCCGGGGAATGAGCAGTTCTTC,CASSEDPGPGNEQFF
TRBV2,few,-,TRBJ2-7,TGTGCCAGCAACCGAGTAGGTCTTGAGCAGTACTTC,CASNRVGLEQYF
TRBV6-2/TRBV6-3,-,TRBD1,TRBJ1-1,TGTGCCAGCAGTTACTTTGGACAGGGTCGTGGAGCTTTCTTT,CASSYFGQGRGAFF
TRBV6-1,-,TRBD1,TRBJ1-6,TGTGCCAGCAGTCAACAAATCGGACAGGGGCCACCCCTCCACTTT,CASSQQIGQGPPLHF
TRBV4-1,-,-,TRBJ1-5,TGCGCCAGCAGCCCAAACGGGCTGCTCAATCAGCCCCAGCATTTT,CASSPNGLLNQPQHF